These T cell receptor beta chains were read from a single sample in a study of shared clonotypes between healthy human individuals. Sequenced by immunoSEQ multiplex PCR; TCRdb stores in-frame clones only, minus some. The sample has about 100,000 clones; 68% are singletons. The sequenced sample was memory CD8+ T cells sorted from blood. These receptors all stem from a woman aged 25 to 45 in good health. Both conserved end residues are part of each CDR3. Each record gives: clone size, D gene, V gene, J gene, CDR3 DNA, CDR3 protein. A D gene is named only where the DNA matches it firmly. Clone size is given for some rows only: seen once, a few or many times, or a class if the clone is expanded.

>NA|TRBD2|TRBV4-2|TRBJ2-6
TGTGCCAGCTCACATCGGGTAGCGGGGTACTCTGGGGCCAACGTCCTGACTTTC
CASSHRVAGYSGANVLTF
>NA|TRBD1|TRBV7-3|TRBJ2-5
TGTGCCAGCAGCTTATTTCCAGGGGGCGAGACCCAGTACTTC
CASSLFPGGETQYF
>few|NA|TRBV9|TRBJ2-1
TGTGCCAGCAGCGTAGACGGGAGCACCTACAATGAGCAGTTCTTC
CASSVDGSTYNEQFF
>few|TRBD1|TRBV10-2|TRBJ1-1
TGCGCCAGCGCGAAAGGGACAGGGATGGAGTTAGGCACTGAAGCTTTCTTT
CASAKGTGMELGTEAFF
>NA|NA|TRBV7-9|TRBJ2-7
TGTGCCAGCAGCCAAGGCAGTCAATCCTACGAGCAGTACTTC
CASSQGSQSYEQYF
>NA|NA|TRBV5-1|TRBJ1-2
TGCGCCAGCAGTTCGCGCGGAAGGAGAACCTATGGCTACACCTTC
CASSSRGRRTYGYTF
>NA|NA|TRBV10-3|TRBJ1-2
TGTGCCATCAGTGAGTCTTGGATGGGCAGCGTCTACTATGGCTACACCTTC
CAISESWMGSVYYGYTF
>few|NA|TRBV7-6|TRBJ1-1
TGTGCCAGCAGCGCCTTTGGGGACACTGAAGCTTTCTTT
CASSAFGDTEAFF
>few|NA|TRBV7-9|TRBJ2-1
TGTGCCAGCAGCGTCCCGGGACTGGGGATGGGTGAGCAGTTCTTC
CASSVPGLGMGEQFF
>NA|NA|TRBV6-1|TRBJ2-7
TGCGCCAGCAGTGAAGGCAGGACCTACGAGCAGTACTTC
CASSEGRTYEQYF
>NA|NA|TRBV18|TRBJ1-5
TGTGCCAGCTCACCAATGGGTGCTTGGAGCGAGGTCCAGCATTTT
CASSPMGAWSEVQHF
>NA|NA|TRBV2|TRBJ2-7
TGTGCCAGCAGTGTGCGGGGTAGCCACGAGCAGTACTTC
CASSVRGSHEQYF
>NA|NA|TRBV28|TRBJ2-7
TGTGCCAGCACTGCGTCAGGGATCAGATACTTC
CASTASGIRYF
>NA|NA|TRBV10-3|TRBJ2-7
TGTGCCATCAGTGGAGGGCTAATGCCATTCGACTCCTACGAGCAGTACTTC
CAISGGLMPFDSYEQYF